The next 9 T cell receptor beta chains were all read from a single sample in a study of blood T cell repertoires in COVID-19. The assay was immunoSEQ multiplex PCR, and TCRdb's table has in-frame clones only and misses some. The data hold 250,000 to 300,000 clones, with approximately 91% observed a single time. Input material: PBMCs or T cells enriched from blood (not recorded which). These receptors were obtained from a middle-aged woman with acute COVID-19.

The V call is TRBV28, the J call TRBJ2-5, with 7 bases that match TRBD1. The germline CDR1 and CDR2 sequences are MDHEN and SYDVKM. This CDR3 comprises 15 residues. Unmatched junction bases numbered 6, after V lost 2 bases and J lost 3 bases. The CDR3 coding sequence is TGTGCCAGCAGTTTAGTGGGGACAGCCGAAGAGACCCAGTACTTC. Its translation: CASSLVGTAEETQYF.

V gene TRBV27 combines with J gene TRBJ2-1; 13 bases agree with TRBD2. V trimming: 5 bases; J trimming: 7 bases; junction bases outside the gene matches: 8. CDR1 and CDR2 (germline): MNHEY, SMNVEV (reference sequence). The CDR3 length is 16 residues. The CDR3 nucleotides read TGTGCCAGCAGTCCGACTAGCGGGAGGTTTAAGAATGAGCAGTTCTTC. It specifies CASSPTSGRFKNEQFF.

The chain's CDR3 is CASREQGPNTEAFF. The CDR3 DNA reads TGTGCCAGCAGAGAACAGGGCCCGAACACTGAAGCTTTCTTT. The chain joins TRBV28 to TRBJ1-1; TRBD1 might be the D (6 bases). The V gene's germline CDR1 is MDHEN and CDR2 SYDVKM. V lost 6 bases and J 1 base, leaving 12 bases between the germline ends. The CDR3 has 14 amino acids.

The CDR3 spells CASSSNDNEQFF. For the CDR3, the DNA is TGCGCCAGCAGCTCAAATGACAATGAGCAGTTCTTC. V gene TRBV5-1 combines with J gene TRBJ2-1; D not resolved. The CDR3 has 12 residues. The V gene lost 3 bases and the J gene lost 5 bases, with 6 bases spanning the gap. The germline CDR1 and CDR2 sequences are SGHRS and YFSETQ.

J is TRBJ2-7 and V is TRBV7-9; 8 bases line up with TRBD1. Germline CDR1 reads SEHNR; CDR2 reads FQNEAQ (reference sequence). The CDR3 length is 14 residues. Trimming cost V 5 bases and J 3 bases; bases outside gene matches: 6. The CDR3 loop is CASSVRDRSYEQYF. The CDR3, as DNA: TGTGCCAGCAGCGTCCGGGACAGGAGCTACGAGCAGTACTTC. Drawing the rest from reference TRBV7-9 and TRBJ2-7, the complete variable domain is DTGVSQNPRHKITKRGQNVTFRCDPISEHNRLYWYRQTLGQGPEFLTYFQNEAQLEKSRLLSDRFSAERPKGSFSTLEIQRTEQGDSAMYLCASSVRDRSYEQYFGPGTRLTVT.

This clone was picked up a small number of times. In nucleotides, the CDR3 is TGTGCCAGCAGCCCGGGACTCAAAAATGAGCAGTTCTTC. It translates to CASSPGLKNEQFF. This chain links TRBV5-6 with TRBJ2-1; D might be TRBD2 (6 bases). In germline, CDR1 is SGHDT, CDR2 YYEEEE. The germline V and J ends were trimmed by 4 bases and 7 bases, with 12 bases remaining between them. The length of the CDR3 is 13 residues.

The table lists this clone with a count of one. The CDR3 DNA reads as TGTGCCAGCAGTCAAACTAGCGGGGGCGGGGAGACCCAGTACTTC. This gives the protein CASSQTSGGGETQYF. This chain uses TRBV6-2 or TRBV6-3 with TRBJ2-5, with 11 nucleotides matching TRBD2. The trim removed 5 bases at V and 5 bases at J, leaving 7 bases unmatched. The germline V gene encodes CDR1 MNHEY and CDR2 SVGEGT. CDR3 length: 15 amino acids.

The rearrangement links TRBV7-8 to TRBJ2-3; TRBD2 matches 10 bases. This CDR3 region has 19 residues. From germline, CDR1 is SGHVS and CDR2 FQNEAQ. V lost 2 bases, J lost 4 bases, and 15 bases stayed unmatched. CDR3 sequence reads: CASSLTGIAGGAGADTQYF. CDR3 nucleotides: TGTGCCAGCAGCTTAACCGGGATAGCGGGGGGCGCGGGTGCAGATACGCAGTATTTT.

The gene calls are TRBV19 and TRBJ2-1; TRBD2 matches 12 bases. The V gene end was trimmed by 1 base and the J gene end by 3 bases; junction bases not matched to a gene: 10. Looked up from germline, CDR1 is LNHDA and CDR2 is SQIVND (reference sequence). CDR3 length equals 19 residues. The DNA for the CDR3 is TGTGCCAGTAGTATAGTAGTGGCGGCTAGCGGGGGGGTCTACAATGAGCAGTTCTTC. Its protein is CASSIVVAASGGVYNEQFF.